A single T cell receptor (beta chain) is shown here with its context. Antigen: not known. The data were obtained in a study of CD8+ T cells in alopecia areata. Across the study: For the treated group, dosing was oral tofacitinib at 5 to 10 mg twice daily.

Study-level findings and limits: Mice showed TCR sharing more clearly than patients did, possibly owing to HLA. The presence of one nonresponder keeps the tie between baseline CD8+ expansion and response uncertain.

Reverse transcription of extracted RNA yielded cDNA, which provided the sequencing template. Sequencing used immunoSEQ multiplex PCR; TCRdb keeps in-frame clones, though not all of them. Among approximately 170,000 clones, around three fifths were seen once, and the ten largest hold 13% to 15%. The CDR3 has 13 residues. The germline V and J ends were trimmed by 3 bases and 5 bases, with 11 bases remaining between them. Germline loops: CDR1 MGHDK, CDR2 SYGVNS. Treatment indicated: oral pan-JAK inhibitor, 5-10 mg twice daily. The sequence came from a human donor with alopecia areata. Sequenced here: CD4+ T cells sorted from blood, sampled at week 24, from a patient treated with tofacitinib. V and J are TRBV25-1 and TRBJ2-7, with a possible D match to TRBD1 (6 bases). CDR3 nucleotides: TGTGCCAGCAGTGACTACAGGGACCACGAGCAGTACTTC. Its protein product is CASSDYRDHEQYF.